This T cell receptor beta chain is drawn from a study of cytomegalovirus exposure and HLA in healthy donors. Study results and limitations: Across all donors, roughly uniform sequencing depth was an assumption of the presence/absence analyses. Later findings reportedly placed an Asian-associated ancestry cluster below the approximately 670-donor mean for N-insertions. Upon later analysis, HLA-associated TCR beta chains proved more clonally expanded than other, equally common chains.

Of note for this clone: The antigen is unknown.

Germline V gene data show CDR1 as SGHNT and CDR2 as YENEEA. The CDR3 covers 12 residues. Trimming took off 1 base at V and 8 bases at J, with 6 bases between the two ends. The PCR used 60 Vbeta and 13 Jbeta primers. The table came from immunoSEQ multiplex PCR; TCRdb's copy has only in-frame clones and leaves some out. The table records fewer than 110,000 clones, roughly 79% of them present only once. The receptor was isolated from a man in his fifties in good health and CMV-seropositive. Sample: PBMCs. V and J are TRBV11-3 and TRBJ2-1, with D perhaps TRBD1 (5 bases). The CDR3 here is CASSLGRDEQFF. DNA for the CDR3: TGTGCCAGCAGCTTAGGCAGGGATGAGCAGTTCTTC.